This T cell receptor beta chain was profiled in a study of blood T cell repertoires in COVID-19. This CDR3 has 15 residues. Germline values: CDR1 SGDLS, CDR2 YYNGEE. Trimming took 3 bases from V and 0 from J; bases not matched to a gene: 6. Clones were read by immunoSEQ multiplex PCR, and TCRdb kept only the in-frame ones, dropping some. This table holds roughly 58,000 clones, 75% to 85% found once. Sequencing was carried out using peripheral blood. The sequence came from a man aged 60 to 75 with COVID-19, enrolled during active disease. The chain has TRBV9 and TRBJ2-7; the match to TRBD2 covers 7 bases. The CDR3 bases are TGTGCCAGCAGCGCCGATAGCGGGTTCTCCTACGAGCAGTACTTC. Protein product: CASSADSGFSYEQYF.